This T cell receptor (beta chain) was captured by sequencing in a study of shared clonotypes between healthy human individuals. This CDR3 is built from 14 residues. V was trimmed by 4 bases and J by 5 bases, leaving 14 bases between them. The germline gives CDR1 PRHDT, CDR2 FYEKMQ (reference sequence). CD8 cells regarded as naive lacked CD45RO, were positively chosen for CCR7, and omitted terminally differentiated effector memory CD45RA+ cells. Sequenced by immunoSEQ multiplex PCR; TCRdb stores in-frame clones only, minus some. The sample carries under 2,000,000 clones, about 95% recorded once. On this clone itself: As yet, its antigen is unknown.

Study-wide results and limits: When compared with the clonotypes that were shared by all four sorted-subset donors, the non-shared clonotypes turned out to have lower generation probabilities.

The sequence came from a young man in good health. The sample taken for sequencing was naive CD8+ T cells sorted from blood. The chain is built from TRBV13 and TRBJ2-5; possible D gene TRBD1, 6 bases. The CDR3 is CASSSSERGETQYF. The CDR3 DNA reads TGTGCCAGCAGCTCGAGTGAGAGGGGGGAGACCCAGTACTTC.